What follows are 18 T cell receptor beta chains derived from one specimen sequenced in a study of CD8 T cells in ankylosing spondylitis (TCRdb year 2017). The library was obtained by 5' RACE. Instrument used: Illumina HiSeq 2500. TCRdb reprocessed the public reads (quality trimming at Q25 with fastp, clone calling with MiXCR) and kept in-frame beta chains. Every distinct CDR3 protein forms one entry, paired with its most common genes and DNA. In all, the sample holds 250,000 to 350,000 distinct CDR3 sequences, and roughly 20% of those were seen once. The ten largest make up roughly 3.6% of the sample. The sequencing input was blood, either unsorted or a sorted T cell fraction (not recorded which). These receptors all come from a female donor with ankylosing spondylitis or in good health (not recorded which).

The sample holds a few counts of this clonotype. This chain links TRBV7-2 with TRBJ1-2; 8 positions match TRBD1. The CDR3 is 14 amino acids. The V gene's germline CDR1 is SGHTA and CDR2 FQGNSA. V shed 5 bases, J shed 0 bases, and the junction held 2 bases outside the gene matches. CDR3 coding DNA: TGTGCCAGCAGCCAGGGGGCGTCTAACTATGGCTACACCTTC. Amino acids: CASSQGASNYGYTF.

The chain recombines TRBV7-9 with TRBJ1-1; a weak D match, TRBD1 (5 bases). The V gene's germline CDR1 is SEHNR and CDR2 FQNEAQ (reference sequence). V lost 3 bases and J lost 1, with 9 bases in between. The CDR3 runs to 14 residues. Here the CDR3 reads CASSLMTENTEAFF. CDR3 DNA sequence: TGTGCCAGCAGCTTGATGACAGAGAACACTGAAGCTTTCTTT. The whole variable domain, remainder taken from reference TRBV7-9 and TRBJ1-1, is DTGVSQNPRHKITKRGQNVTFRCDPISEHNRLYWYRQTLGQGPEFLTYFQNEAQLEKSRLLSDRFSAERPKGSFSTLEIQRTEQGDSAMYLCASSLMTENTEAFFGQGTRLTVV.

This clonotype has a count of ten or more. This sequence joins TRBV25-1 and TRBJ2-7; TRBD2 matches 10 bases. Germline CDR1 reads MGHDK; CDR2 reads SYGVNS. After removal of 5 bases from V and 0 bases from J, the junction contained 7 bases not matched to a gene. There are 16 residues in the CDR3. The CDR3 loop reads CASSRWPSGGSYEQYF. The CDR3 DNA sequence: TGTGCCAGCAGTCGGTGGCCTAGCGGGGGCTCCTACGAGCAGTACTTC.

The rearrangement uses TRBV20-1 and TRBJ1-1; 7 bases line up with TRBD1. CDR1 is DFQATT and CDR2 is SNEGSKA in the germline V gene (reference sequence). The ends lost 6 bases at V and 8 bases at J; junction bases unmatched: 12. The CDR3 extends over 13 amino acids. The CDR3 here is CSAPERGLREAFF. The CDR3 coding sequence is TGCAGTGCCCCGGAAAGGGGGCTACGAGAAGCTTTCTTT.

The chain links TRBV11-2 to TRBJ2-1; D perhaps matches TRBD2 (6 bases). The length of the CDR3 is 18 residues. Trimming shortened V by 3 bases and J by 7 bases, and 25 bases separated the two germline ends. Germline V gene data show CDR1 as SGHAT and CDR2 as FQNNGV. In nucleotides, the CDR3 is TGTGCCAGCAGCTTGGATAGCGGTACTAAGGCGATGGTGAATGAGCAGTTCTTC. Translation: CASSLDSGTKAMVNEQFF.

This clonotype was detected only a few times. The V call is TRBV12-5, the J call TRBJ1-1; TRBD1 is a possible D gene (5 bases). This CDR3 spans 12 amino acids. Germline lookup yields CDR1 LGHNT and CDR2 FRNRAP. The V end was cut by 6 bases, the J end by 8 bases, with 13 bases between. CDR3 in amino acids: CASGRGEGEAFF. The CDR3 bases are TGTGCTAGTGGCCGAGGGGAGGGCGAAGCTTTCTTT.

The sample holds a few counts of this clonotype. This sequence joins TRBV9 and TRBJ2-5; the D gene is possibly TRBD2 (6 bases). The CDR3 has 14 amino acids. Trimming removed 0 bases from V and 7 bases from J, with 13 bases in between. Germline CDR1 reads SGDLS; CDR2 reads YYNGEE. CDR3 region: CASSVDSGSGTQYF. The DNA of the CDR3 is TGTGCCAGCAGCGTAGATAGCGGCTCGGGGACCCAGTACTTC.

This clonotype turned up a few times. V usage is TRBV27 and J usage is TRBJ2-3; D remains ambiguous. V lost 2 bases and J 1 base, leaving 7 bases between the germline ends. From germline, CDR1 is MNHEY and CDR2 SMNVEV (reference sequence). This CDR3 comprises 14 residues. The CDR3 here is CASSLRARTDTQYF. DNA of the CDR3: TGTGCCAGCAGTTTACGAGCGCGCACAGATACGCAGTATTTT.

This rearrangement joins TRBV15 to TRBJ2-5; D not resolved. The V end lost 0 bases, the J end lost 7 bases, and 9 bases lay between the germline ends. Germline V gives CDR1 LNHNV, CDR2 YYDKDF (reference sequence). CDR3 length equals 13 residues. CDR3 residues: CATSRDRVGTQYF. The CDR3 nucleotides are TGTGCCACCAGCAGAGATAGGGTTGGGACCCAGTACTTC.

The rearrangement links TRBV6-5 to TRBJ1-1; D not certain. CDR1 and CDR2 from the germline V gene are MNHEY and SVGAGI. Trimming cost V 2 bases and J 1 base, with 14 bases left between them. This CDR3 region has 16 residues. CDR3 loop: CASSYGQAVKNTEAFF. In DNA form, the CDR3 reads TGTGCCAGCAGTTACGGTCAGGCGGTAAAGAACACTGAAGCTTTCTTT.

For the CDR3, the DNA is TGCGCCAGCAGCTTGTTACCCGGGAATCAGCCCCAGCATTTT. Residues: CASSLLPGNQPQHF. This chain links TRBV5-1 with TRBJ1-5; D uncertain. The V end was cut by 1 base, the J end by 4 bases, with 9 bases between. Germline CDR1 SGHRS, CDR2 YFSETQ. This CDR3 spans 14 amino acids.

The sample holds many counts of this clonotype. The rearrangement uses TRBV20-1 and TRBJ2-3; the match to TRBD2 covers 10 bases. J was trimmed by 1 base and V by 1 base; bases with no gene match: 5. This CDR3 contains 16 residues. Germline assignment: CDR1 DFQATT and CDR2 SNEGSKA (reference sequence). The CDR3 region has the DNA TGCAGTGCTAGAGGGAGCCTAGCGGGGGGCACAGATACGCAGTATTTT. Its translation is CSARGSLAGGTDTQYF.

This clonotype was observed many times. The CDR3 sequence: CSVGRGRDQPQHF. CDR3 coding DNA: TGCAGTGTTGGAAGGGGGAGGGATCAGCCCCAGCATTTT. The chain couples TRBV20-1 to TRBJ1-5, with a possible D match to TRBD1 (6 bases). This CDR3 region has 13 residues. Germline CDR1 and CDR2: DFQATT and SNEGSKA (reference sequence). V lost 7 bases and J lost 5, with 15 bases in between.

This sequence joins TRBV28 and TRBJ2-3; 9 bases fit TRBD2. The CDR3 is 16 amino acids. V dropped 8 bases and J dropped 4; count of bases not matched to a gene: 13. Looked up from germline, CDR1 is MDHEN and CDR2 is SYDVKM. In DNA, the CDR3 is TGTGCCAGCCATCCTCTTAGCGGGAGAGTGGCAGATACGCAGTATTTT. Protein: CASHPLSGRVADTQYF.

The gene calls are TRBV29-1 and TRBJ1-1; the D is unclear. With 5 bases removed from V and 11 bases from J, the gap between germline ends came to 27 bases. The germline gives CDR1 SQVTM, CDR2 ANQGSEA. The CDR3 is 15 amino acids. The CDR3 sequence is CSVLLRAARSTRAFF. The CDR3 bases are TGCAGCGTTTTGTTACGGGCAGCCCGGTCGACGAGGGCTTTCTTT.

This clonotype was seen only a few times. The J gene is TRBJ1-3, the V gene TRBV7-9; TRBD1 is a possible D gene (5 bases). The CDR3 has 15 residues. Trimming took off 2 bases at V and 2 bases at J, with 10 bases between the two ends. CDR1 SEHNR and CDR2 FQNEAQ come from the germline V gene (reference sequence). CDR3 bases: TGTGCCAGCAGCTTACTTGGAGGGGCTGGAAACACCATATATTTT. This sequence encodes CASSLLGGAGNTIYF.

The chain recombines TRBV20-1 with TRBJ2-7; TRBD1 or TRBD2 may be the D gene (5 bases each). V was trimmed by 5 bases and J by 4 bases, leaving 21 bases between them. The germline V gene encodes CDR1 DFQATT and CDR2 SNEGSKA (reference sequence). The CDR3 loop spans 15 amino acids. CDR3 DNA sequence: TGCAGTGCTCAACGAGGCCGGGGCTCGTTATACGAGCAGTACTTC. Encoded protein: CSAQRGRGSLYEQYF.

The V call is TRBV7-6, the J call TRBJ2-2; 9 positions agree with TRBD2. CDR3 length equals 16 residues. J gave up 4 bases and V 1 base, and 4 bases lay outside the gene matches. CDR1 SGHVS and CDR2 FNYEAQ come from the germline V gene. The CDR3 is CASSLVREGRTGELFF. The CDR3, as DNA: TGTGCCAGCAGCTTAGTGCGGGAGGGCCGCACCGGGGAGCTGTTTTTT. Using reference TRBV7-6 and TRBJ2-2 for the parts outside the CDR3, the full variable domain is GAGVSQSPRYKVTKRGQDVALRCDPISGHVSLYWYRQALGQGPEFLTYFNYEAQQDKSGLPNDRFSAERPEGSISTLTIQRTEQRDSAMYRCASSLVREGRTGELFFGEGSRLTVL.